The clone carrying this TCR beta chain was seen a handful of times. Its matching antigen is unknown. TCRdb re-derived calls from the RT-PCR reads in MiXCR, one entry per CDR3 protein. The data hold around 790,000 distinct CDR3 sequences, with roughly 20% observed a single time. This record belongs to a study of response to subunit inactivated influenza vaccine. Study conclusions and caveats: Only a handful of new T cells, the authors suggested, are recruited with each seasonal influenza vaccination.

The V end was cut by 1 base, the J end by 6 bases, with 19 bases between. CDR1 LGHNA and CDR2 YNFKEQ come from the germline V gene. The CDR3 spans 16 residues. This receptor was identified in a man aged 50-60 years who received an inactivated influenza vaccine. The V gene is TRBV4-2, the J gene TRBJ2-7, with a possible D match to TRBD2 (6 bases). Material: PBMCs from blood, obtained 5 days after vaccination. The CDR3 nucleotides read TGTGCCAGCAGCCAAGTAGGGTCTAGCGTGTCTGGCGAGCAGTACTTC. Translation: CASSQVGSSVSGEQYF.